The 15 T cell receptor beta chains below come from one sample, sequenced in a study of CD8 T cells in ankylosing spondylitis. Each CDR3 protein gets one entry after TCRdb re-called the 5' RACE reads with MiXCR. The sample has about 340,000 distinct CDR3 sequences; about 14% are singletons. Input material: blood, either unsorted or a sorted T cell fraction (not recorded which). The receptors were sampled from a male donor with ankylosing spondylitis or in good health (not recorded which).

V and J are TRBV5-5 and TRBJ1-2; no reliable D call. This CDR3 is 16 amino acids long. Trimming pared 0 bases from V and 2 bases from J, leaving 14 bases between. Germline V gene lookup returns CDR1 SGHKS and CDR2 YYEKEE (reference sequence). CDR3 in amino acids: CASSLATGNKNYGYTF. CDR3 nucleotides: TGTGCCAGCAGCTTGGCCACCGGAAACAAGAACTATGGCTACACCTTC.

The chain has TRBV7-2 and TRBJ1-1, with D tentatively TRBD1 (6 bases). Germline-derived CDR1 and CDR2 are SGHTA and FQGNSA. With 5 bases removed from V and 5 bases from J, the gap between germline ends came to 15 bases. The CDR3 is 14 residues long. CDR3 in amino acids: CASSLSRGQTEAFF. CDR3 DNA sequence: TGTGCCAGCAGCCTATCTCGGGGGCAGACTGAAGCTTTCTTT.

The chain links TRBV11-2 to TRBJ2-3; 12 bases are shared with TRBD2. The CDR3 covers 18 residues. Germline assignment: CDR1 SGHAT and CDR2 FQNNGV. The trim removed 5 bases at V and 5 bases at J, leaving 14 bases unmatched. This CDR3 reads CASSLISLAGGPGDTQYF. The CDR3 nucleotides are TGTGCCAGCAGCCTTATCTCCCTAGCGGGGGGGCCCGGAGATACGCAGTATTTT.

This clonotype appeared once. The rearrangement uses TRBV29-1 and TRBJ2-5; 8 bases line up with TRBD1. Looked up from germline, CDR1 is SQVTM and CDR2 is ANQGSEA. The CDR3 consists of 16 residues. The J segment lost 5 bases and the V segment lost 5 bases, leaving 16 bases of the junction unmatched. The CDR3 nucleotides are TGCAGCGTTACCACCGAGCACAGGGGGAGAGGGGAGACCCAGTACTTC. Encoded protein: CSVTTEHRGRGETQYF.

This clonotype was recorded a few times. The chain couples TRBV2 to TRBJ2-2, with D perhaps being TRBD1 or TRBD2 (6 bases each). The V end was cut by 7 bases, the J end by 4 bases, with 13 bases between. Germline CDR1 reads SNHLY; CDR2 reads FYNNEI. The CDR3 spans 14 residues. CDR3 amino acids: CASMGGRGTGELFF. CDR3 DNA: TGTGCCAGCATGGGGGGCAGAGGCACCGGGGAGCTGTTTTTT.

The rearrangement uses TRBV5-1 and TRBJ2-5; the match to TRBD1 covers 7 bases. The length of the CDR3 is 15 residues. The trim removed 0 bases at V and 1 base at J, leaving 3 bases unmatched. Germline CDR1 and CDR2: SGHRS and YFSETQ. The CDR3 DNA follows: TGCGCCAGCAGCTTGGCCGGGACAGTCCAAGAGACCCAGTACTTC. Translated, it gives CASSLAGTVQETQYF.

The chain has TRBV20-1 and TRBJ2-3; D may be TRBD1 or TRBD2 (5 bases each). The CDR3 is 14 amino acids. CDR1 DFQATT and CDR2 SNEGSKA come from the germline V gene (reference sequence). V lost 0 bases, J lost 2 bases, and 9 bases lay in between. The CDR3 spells CSAREWGFTDTQYF. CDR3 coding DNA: TGCAGTGCTAGAGAGTGGGGGTTCACAGATACGCAGTATTTT.

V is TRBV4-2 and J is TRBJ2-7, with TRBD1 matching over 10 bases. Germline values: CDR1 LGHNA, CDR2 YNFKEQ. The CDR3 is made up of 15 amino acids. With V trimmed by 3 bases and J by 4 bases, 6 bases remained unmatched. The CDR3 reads CASSQTGTGDYEQYF. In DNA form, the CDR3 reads TGTGCCAGCAGCCAGACCGGGACAGGGGATTACGAGCAGTACTTC.

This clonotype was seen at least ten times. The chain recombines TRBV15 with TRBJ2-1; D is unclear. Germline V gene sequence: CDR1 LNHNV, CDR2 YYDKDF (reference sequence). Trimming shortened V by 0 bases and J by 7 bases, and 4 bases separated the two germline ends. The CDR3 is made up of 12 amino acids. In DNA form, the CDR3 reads TGTGCCACCAGCAGAGATATAAATGAGCAGTTCTTC. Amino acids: CATSRDINEQFF.

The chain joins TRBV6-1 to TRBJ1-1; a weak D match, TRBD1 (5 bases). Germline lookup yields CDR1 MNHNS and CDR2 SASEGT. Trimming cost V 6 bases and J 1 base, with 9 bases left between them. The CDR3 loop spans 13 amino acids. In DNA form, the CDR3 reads TGTGCCAGCAGGGACACAGGGAACACTGAAGCTTTCTTT. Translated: CASRDTGNTEAFF.

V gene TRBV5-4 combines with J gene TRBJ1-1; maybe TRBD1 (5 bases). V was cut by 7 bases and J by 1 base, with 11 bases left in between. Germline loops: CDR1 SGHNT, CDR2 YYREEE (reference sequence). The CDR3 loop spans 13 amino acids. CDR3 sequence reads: CASGPGSNTEAFF. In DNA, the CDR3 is TGTGCCAGCGGCCCAGGGTCGAACACTGAAGCTTTCTTT.

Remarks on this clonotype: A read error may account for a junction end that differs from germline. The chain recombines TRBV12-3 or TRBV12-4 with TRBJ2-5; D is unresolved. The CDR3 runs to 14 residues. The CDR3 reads CGSSPELAQETQYF. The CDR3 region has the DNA TGTGGCAGCAGCCCAGAACTCGCACAAGAGACCCAGTACTTC.

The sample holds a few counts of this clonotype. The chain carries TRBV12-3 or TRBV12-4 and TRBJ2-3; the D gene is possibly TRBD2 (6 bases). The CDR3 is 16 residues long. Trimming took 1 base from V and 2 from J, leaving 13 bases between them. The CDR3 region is CASSLGRDSYTDTQYF. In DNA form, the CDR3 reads TGTGCCAGCAGTTTAGGCCGGGACTCATACACAGATACGCAGTATTTT.

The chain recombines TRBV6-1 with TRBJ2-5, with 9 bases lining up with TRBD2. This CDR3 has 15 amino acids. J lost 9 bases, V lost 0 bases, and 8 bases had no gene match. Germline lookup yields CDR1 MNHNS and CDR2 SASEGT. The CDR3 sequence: CASSEALAAGGAQYF. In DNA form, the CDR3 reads TGTGCCAGCAGTGAAGCCTTAGCGGCGGGAGGGGCCCAGTACTTC.

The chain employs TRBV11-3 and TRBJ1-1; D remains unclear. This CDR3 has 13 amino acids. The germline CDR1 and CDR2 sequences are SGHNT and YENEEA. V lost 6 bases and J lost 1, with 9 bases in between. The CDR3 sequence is CASRNTRNTEAFF. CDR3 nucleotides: TGTGCCAGCAGGAACACGCGGAACACTGAAGCTTTCTTT.